The source of this TCR beta chain is a study of monozygotic twins with inflammatory bowel disease. For each CDR3 protein, TCRdb gives one entry from its re-call of the 5' RACE reads, without DNA. This sample's table reports approximately 330,000 distinct CDR3 sequences. The CDR3 covers 12 residues. The chain joins TRBV23-1 to TRBJ1-5; TCRdb returns TRBD1, unconfirmable since there is no DNA. TRBV23-1 is designated an ORF whose function remains uncertain. The TCR comes from a human donor with ulcerative colitis or Crohn's disease, or a healthy co-twin of an affected twin (not recorded which). The sequenced sample consisted of blood. CDR3 amino acids: CASSQTGQPQHF.